Below, 27 T cell receptor beta chains from the same sample are listed, as sequenced in a study of radiotherapy plus CTLA-4 blockade in lung cancer. TCRdb keeps only in-frame clones here, not all; method: immunoSEQ multiplex PCR. This sample has approximately 80,000 clones, with under 85% found just once. The sample here was peripheral blood, taken from a patient treated with radiotherapy plus ipilimumab. The receptors come from a human donor with non-small cell lung cancer who had stable disease on radiotherapy plus ipilimumab.

J is TRBJ2-7 and V is TRBV23-1; D is perhaps TRBD1 (5 bases). TRBV23-1 is classed as an ORF, of uncertain function. Trimming took off 6 bases at V and 2 bases at J, with 8 bases between the two ends. CDR3 size: 12 residues. Written as DNA, the CDR3 is TGCGCCAGCAGCCGACAGCCCTACGAGCAGTACTTC. The encoded protein is CASSRQPYEQYF.

The sample holds one count of this clone. This chain's CDR3 is CASSLAGTGGSDEQFF. The CDR3 DNA follows: TGTGCCAGCAGCTTAGCCGGGACAGGGGGGAGCGATGAGCAGTTCTTC. J is TRBJ2-1 and V is TRBV7-9; TRBD1 agrees at 11 bases. Germline V lookup: CDR1 SEHNR, CDR2 FQNEAQ (reference sequence). The CDR3 extends over 16 amino acids. The trim removed 0 bases at V and 8 bases at J, leaving 6 bases unmatched.

The V gene is TRBV5-1, the J gene TRBJ1-2; D unresolved. CDR1 is SGHRS, CDR2 YFSETQ, per germline. The CDR3 sequence is 16 residues long. V dropped 0 bases and J dropped 8 bases, with 20 bases sitting between them. CDR3 nucleotide sequence: TGCGCCAGCAGCTTGGCCGGAGGCAGTACTTATTCCGGCTACACCTTC. Its translation is CASSLAGGSTYSGYTF.

V and J are TRBV6-4 and TRBJ2-1, with D perhaps TRBD2 (6 bases). There are 13 residues in the CDR3. Trimming removed 2 bases from V and 7 bases from J, with 9 bases in between. Per germline, CDR1 MRHNA and CDR2 SNTAGT. The CDR3 DNA sequence: TGTGCCAGCAGTGACCTAGCGATGAATGAGCAGTTCTTC. Its translation is CASSDLAMNEQFF.

This chain uses TRBV7-3 with TRBJ2-5; 7 bases align to TRBD1. V lost 2 bases to trimming and J lost 4 bases; unmatched junction nucleotides: 4. The CDR3 is 14 residues long. Germline V gene data show CDR1 as SGHTA and CDR2 as FQGTGA. Here the CDR3 DNA reads TGTGCCAGCAGCTTATCCTCAGGGGGAGAGACCCAGTACTTC. As protein: CASSLSSGGETQYF. Filled out from reference TRBV7-3 and TRBJ2-5, the complete variable domain reads GAGVSQTPSNKVTEKGKYVELRCDPISGHTALYWYRQSLGQGPEFLIYFQGTGAADDSGLPNDRFFAVRPEGSVSTLKIQRTERGDSAVYLCASSLSSGGETQYFGPGTRLLVL.

This clone has only a few counts. The chain combines TRBV11-2 with TRBJ1-4; D is perhaps TRBD1 (6 bases). The CDR3 is 17 amino acids. The germline CDR1 and CDR2 sequences are SGHAT and FQNNGV. The V end lost 5 bases, the J end lost 8 bases, and 24 bases lay between the germline ends. The CDR3 region has the DNA TGTGCCAGCAGCACATACAAAGCGGGGGCATTAAGGGAAAAACTGTTTTTT. It yields the protein CASSTYKAGALREKLFF.

This rearrangement joins TRBV2 to TRBJ2-1; 10 nucleotides align to TRBD1. The CDR3 length is 15 residues. The germline CDR1 and CDR2 sequences are SNHLY and FYNNEI. V trimming: 1 base; J trimming: 6 bases; junction bases outside the gene matches: 3. The CDR3 spells CASSEEGQGRNEQFF. In nucleotides, the CDR3 is TGTGCCAGCAGTGAAGAGGGACAGGGGCGCAATGAGCAGTTCTTC.

This clone has more than one count but fewer than ten. Other nucleotide sequences in the sample specify the same CDR3. The chain recombines TRBV7-2 with TRBJ2-1; D is undetermined. The V and J ends lost 2 bases and 2 bases respectively, with 4 bases between them. CDR1 SGHTA and CDR2 FQGNSA come from the germline V gene. The CDR3 spans 13 residues. The CDR3 region is CASSLPAYNEQFF. For the CDR3, the DNA is TGTGCCAGCAGCTTACCGGCCTACAATGAGCAGTTCTTC.

The V call is TRBV9, the J call TRBJ2-1, with D tentatively TRBD1 or TRBD2 (6 bases each). Germline V gene data show CDR1 as SGDLS and CDR2 as YYNGEE. This CDR3 contains 15 residues. V was shortened by 0 bases and J by 6 bases, with 13 bases between the two germline ends. CDR3 coding DNA: TGTGCCAGCAGCGTAGGGGGGGCGCCCCTCAATGAGCAGTTCTTC. It translates to CASSVGGAPLNEQFF.

Comments on this clone: The sample contains more than one DNA sequence encoding this CDR3. This chain joins TRBV9 and TRBJ1-2; tentative D call: TRBD1 (6 bases). CDR3 length: 13 amino acids. V lost 0 bases and J lost 3, with 6 bases in between. CDR1 and CDR2 (germline): SGDLS, YYNGEE. The CDR3 DNA sequence: TGTGCCAGCAGCGTAGGGACAGACTATGGCTACACCTTC. The encoded protein is CASSVGTDYGYTF.

This chain uses TRBV9 with TRBJ2-1; the D gene is possibly TRBD2 (6 bases). Germline V gives CDR1 SGDLS, CDR2 YYNGEE. Deletions cut 0 bases from V and 7 bases from J, with 17 bases between. This CDR3 has 16 residues. The CDR3 loop reads CASSVAQGGGRNEQFF. In DNA, the CDR3 is TGTGCCAGCAGCGTAGCTCAGGGAGGAGGTCGGAATGAGCAGTTCTTC.

The chain links TRBV19 to TRBJ1-6; unclear D gene. Deletions cut 6 bases from V and 0 bases from J, with 9 bases between. This CDR3 spans 15 amino acids. CDR1 and CDR2 from the germline V gene are LNHDA and SQIVND (reference sequence). The DNA of the CDR3 is TGTGCCAGTAGAATACGAAGCTCCTATAATTCACCCCTCCACTTT. Translated, it gives CASRIRSSYNSPLHF.

A single count supports this clone. The J gene is TRBJ1-2, the V gene TRBV12-1. TRBV12-1 is noted as a pseudogene. This CDR3 has 15 amino acids. This CDR3 is CASTPYGETNYGYTF. Here the CDR3 DNA reads TGTGCCAGCACCCCTTACGGGGAGACTAACTATGGCTACACCTTC.

The V call is TRBV4-1, the J call TRBJ1-5; D perhaps matches TRBD1 (5 bases). CDR3 size: 17 residues. V lost 0 bases and J 1 base, leaving 13 bases between the germline ends. The germline gives CDR1 MGHRA, CDR2 YSYEKL. CDR3 sequence: CASSQDLFRGSNQPQHF. Written as DNA, the CDR3 is TGCGCCAGCAGCCAAGATTTGTTTAGGGGAAGCAATCAGCCCCAGCATTTT.

The chain recombines TRBV7-9 with TRBJ2-1; 10 bases agree with TRBD1. Germline V gene lookup returns CDR1 SEHNR and CDR2 FQNEAQ (reference sequence). The CDR3 is 12 amino acids. Losses at the gene ends were 8 bases for V and 6 bases for J; bases not matched to a gene: 1. The CDR3 DNA reads as TGTGCCAGCGGGGACAGGGGCAATGAGCAGTTCTTC. It translates to CASGDRGNEQFF.

This chain joins TRBV7-9 and TRBJ2-2, with 8 nucleotides matching TRBD2. The J segment lost 4 bases and the V segment lost 4 bases, leaving 8 bases of the junction unmatched. This CDR3 has 16 amino acids. Germline loops: CDR1 SEHNR, CDR2 FQNEAQ (reference sequence). In DNA, the CDR3 is TGTGCCAGCAGCTCACAAACGGGGGGGCTCACCGGGGAGCTGTTTTTT. Protein sequence: CASSSQTGGLTGELFF. Together with reference TRBV7-9 and TRBJ2-2, the CDR3 gives the full variable domain: DTGVSQNPRHKITKRGQNVTFRCDPISEHNRLYWYRQTLGQGPEFLTYFQNEAQLEKSRLLSDRFSAERPKGSFSTLEIQRTEQGDSAMYLCASSSQTGGLTGELFFGEGSRLTVL.

The chain employs TRBV18 and TRBJ2-7; the match to TRBD2 covers 16 bases. The CDR3 length is 16 residues. V was pared by 6 bases and J by 6 bases, with 8 bases of the junction left unmatched. The germline V gene has CDR1 KGHSH and CDR2 LQKENI. This chain's CDR3 is CASSGTSGRAEAEQYF. CDR3 bases: TGTGCCAGCTCCGGGACTAGCGGGAGGGCCGAGGCCGAGCAGTACTTC. The whole variable domain, remainder taken from reference TRBV18 and TRBJ2-7, is NAGVMQNPRHLVRRRGQEARLRCSPMKGHSHVYWYRQLPEEGLKFMVYLQKENIIDESGMPKERFSAEFPKEGPSILRIQQVVRGDSAAYFCASSGTSGRAEAEQYFGPGTRLTVT.

This chain joins TRBV10-3 and TRBJ1-1; 9 nucleotides match TRBD1. The CDR3 is 13 amino acids. The junction had 7 bases not matched to a gene; V was cut back by 3 bases and J by 11 bases. Germline V gene sequence: CDR1 ENHRY, CDR2 SYGVKD. As DNA, the CDR3 is TGTGCCATCAGTGATAGAATCGGACAGGGGGCTTTCTTT. It specifies CAISDRIGQGAFF.

The chain links TRBV6-5 to TRBJ2-3; 8 nucleotides agree with TRBD2. The junction had 1 base not matched to a gene; V was cut back by 6 bases and J by 5 bases. The CDR3 has 12 amino acids. Germline values: CDR1 MNHEY, CDR2 SVGAGI. CDR3 sequence: CASRSGRDTQYF. The CDR3 DNA is TGTGCCAGCAGAAGCGGGAGAGATACGCAGTATTTT.

The gene calls are TRBV5-5 and TRBJ2-5; D is possibly TRBD2 (5 bases). Judging by the DNA end, TRBJ2-7 fits better; the J call may be wrong. From germline, CDR1 is SGHKS and CDR2 YYEKEE (reference sequence). This CDR3 contains 15 residues. The CDR3 loop reads CASSLGSTGSYEQYF. CDR3 in DNA: TGTGCCAGCAGCTTGGGGTCGACTGGGAGCTACGAGCAGTACTTC.

CDR3 sequence: CASSLKGANVLTF. The CDR3 region has the DNA TGTGCCAGCAGCTTGAAAGGGGCCAACGTCCTGACTTTC. The chain has TRBV5-4 and TRBJ2-6; no clear D. CDR3 length: 13 amino acids. The germline gives CDR1 SGHNT, CDR2 YYREEE (reference sequence). Trimming removed 1 base at V and 4 bases at J, with 3 bases between.

The chain is built from TRBV28 and TRBJ1-4; D is perhaps TRBD1 (5 bases). Trimming removed 3 bases at V and 5 bases at J, with 16 bases between. There are 16 residues in the CDR3. Germline values: CDR1 MDHEN, CDR2 SYDVKM. DNA of the CDR3: TGTGCCAGCAGTTTTCTTTTCCGGCGGGGGAATGAAAAACTGTTTTTT. As protein: CASSFLFRRGNEKLFF. Looking up the rest from reference TRBV28 and TRBJ1-4 gives the full variable domain: DVKVTQSSRYLVKRTGEKVFLECVQDMDHENMFWYRQDPGLGLRLIYFSYDVKMKEKGDIPEGYSVSREKKERFSLILESASTNQTSMYLCASSFLFRRGNEKLFFGSGTQLSVL.

The chain joins TRBV28 to TRBJ1-4; D is unclear. Germline values: CDR1 MDHEN, CDR2 SYDVKM. The CDR3 is 13 amino acids. With 3 bases removed from V and 8 bases from J, the gap between germline ends came to 10 bases. The CDR3 protein is CASSLWGEEKLFF. CDR3 nucleotide sequence: TGTGCCAGCAGTTTGTGGGGTGAGGAAAAACTGTTTTTT.

V and J are TRBV7-9 and TRBJ2-5, with D maybe TRBD2 (6 bases). Trimming took off 6 bases at V and 2 bases at J, with 13 bases between the two ends. Germline CDR1 is SEHNR and CDR2 is FQNEAQ (reference sequence). CDR3 size: 14 residues. This chain's CDR3 is CASRSPEGQETQYF. The CDR3 nucleotides read TGTGCCAGCAGGTCTCCGGAGGGGCAAGAGACCCAGTACTTC. The entire variable domain, with the rest obtained from reference TRBV7-9 and TRBJ2-5, is as follows: DTGVSQNPRHKITKRGQNVTFRCDPISEHNRLYWYRQTLGQGPEFLTYFQNEAQLEKSRLLSDRFSAERPKGSFSTLEIQRTEQGDSAMYLCASRSPEGQETQYFGPGTRLLVL.

V gene TRBV28 combines with J gene TRBJ2-7; D is tentatively TRBD1 or TRBD2 (5 bases each). In germline, CDR1 is MDHEN, CDR2 SYDVKM. This CDR3 is 14 amino acids long. Trimming shortened V by 6 bases and J by 3 bases, and 15 bases separated the two germline ends. The CDR3: CASRASGTGYEQYF. The CDR3 DNA sequence: TGTGCCAGCAGAGCGTCAGGGACGGGCTACGAGCAGTACTTC.

This rearrangement joins TRBV28 to TRBJ1-5, with D unresolved. Trimming cost V 11 bases and J 3 bases, with 17 bases left between them. Germline lookup yields CDR1 MDHEN and CDR2 SYDVKM. This CDR3 comprises 14 residues. This chain's CDR3 is CAGKTASPNQPQHF. CDR3 DNA sequence: TGTGCCGGGAAAACAGCGTCCCCCAATCAGCCCCAGCATTTT.

Written as DNA, the CDR3 is TGCGCCAGCAGCTATGGACAGGGGGATCAGACCCAGTACTTC. It specifies CASSYGQGDQTQYF. The chain couples TRBV5-1 to TRBJ2-5; 10 nucleotides match TRBD1. V dropped 3 bases and J dropped 6; count of bases not matched to a gene: 5. CDR1 and CDR2 (germline): SGHRS, YFSETQ. CDR3 size: 14 residues. Complete variable domain (other parts from reference TRBV5-1 and TRBJ2-5): KAGVTQTPRYLIKTRGQQVTLSCSPISGHRSVSWYQQTPGQGLQFLFEYFSETQRNKGNFPGRFSGRQFSNSRSEMNVSTLELGDSALYLCASSYGQGDQTQYFGPGTRLLVL.